This TCR beta chain was recorded in a study of T-cell reconstitution after alpha-beta-depleted transplantation in children. Using unique molecular identifiers, the investigators prepared the TCRbeta library. MiXCR was run by TCRdb on the PCR reads, yielding one entry per CDR3 protein. The table lists a few hundred thousand distinct CDR3 sequences, roughly 9.1% of them singletons. This clonotype was seen repeatedly, ten times or more. Its target is unknown. V dropped 5 bases and J dropped 3; count of bases not matched to a gene: 14. There are 17 residues in the CDR3. Study-wide results and limits: Newly made T cells mostly supplied T-cell counts and diversity one year after transplant. Roughly two months post-transplant, alpha-beta T cells reportedly originated from several hundred graft clones that had expanded.

This receptor was obtained from a boy less than two years old with acute myeloid leukemia, due to receive a stem cell transplant. The chain joins TRBV12-3 or TRBV12-4 to TRBJ2-5; 8 bases agree with TRBD2. The sample in question was PBMCs, obtained before TCRalphabeta/CD19-depleted stem cell transplant. The CDR3 reads CASSAKYSGISEETQYF. The CDR3 nucleotides are TGTGCCAGCAGTGCCAAATATAGCGGGATCAGTGAAGAGACCCAGTACTTC.